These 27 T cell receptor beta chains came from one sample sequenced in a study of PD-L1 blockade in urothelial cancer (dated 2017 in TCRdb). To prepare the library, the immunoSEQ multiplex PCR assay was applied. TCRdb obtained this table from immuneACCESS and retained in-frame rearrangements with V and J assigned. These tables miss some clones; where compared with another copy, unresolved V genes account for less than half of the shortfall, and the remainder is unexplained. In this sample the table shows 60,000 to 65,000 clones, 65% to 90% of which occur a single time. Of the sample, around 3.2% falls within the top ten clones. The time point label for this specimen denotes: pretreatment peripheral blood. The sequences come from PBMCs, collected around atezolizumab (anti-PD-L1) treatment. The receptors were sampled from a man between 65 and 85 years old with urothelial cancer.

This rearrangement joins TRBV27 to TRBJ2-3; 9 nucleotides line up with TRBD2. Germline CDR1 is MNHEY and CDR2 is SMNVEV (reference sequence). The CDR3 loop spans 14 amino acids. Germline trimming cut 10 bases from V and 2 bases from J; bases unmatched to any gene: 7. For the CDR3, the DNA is TGTGCCACCTCCAGCGGGAGGTACACAGATACGCAGTATTTT. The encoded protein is CATSSGRYTDTQYF.

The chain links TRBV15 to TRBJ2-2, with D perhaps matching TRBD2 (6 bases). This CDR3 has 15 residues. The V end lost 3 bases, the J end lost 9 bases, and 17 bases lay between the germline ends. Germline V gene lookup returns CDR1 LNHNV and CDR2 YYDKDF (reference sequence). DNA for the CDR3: TGTGCCACCAGCAGCCGGACGGTGGAGGGCCGGGAGCTGTTTTTT. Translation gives CATSSRTVEGRELFF.

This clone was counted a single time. The CDR3 DNA sequence: TGTGCCAGTAGTACCGGGACAGGGAGGTACGAGCAGTACTTC. This codes for CASSTGTGRYEQYF. The J gene is TRBJ2-7, the V gene TRBV19; 9 nucleotides align to TRBD1. Germline V CDR1 and CDR2: LNHDA, SQIVND (reference sequence). The V segment lost 4 bases and the J segment 4 bases; nucleotides outside the gene matches: 5. CDR3 length: 14 amino acids.

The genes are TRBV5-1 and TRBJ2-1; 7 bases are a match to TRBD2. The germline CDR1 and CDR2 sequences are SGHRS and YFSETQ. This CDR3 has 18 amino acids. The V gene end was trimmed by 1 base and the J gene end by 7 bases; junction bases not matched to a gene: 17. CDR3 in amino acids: CASSLIGSQRGLGNEQFF. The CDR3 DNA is TGCGCCAGCAGCTTGATCGGTAGCCAGCGGGGATTGGGGAATGAGCAGTTCTTC.

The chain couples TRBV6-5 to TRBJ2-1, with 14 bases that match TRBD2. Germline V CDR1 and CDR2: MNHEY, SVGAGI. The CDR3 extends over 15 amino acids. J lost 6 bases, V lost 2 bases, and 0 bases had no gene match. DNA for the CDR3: TGTGCCAGCAGTTACGGGACTAGCGGGAGCAATGAGCAGTTCTTC. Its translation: CASSYGTSGSNEQFF.

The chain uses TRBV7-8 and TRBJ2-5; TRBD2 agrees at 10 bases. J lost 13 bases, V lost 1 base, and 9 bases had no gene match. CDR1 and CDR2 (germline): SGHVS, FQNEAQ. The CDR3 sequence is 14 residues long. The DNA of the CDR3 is TGTGCCAGCAGCTTAGGTGTAGCGGGGGGCCCGGGGTACTTC. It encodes CASSLGVAGGPGYF.

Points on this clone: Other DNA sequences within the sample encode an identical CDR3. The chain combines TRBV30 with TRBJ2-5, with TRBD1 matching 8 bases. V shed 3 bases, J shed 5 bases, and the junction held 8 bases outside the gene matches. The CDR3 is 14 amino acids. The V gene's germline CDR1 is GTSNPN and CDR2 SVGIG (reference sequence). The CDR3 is CAWRRAGGGETQYF. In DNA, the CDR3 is TGTGCCTGGAGGCGGGCAGGGGGCGGCGAGACCCAGTACTTC.

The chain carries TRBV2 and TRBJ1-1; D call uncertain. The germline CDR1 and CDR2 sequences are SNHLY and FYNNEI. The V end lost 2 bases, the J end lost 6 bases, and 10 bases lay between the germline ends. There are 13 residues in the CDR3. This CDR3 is CASSERSKAEAFF. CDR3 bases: TGTGCCAGCAGTGAAAGGAGTAAGGCTGAAGCTTTCTTT.

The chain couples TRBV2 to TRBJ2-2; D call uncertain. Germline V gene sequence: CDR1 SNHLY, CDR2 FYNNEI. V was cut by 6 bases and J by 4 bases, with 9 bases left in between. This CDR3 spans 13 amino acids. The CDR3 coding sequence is TGTGCCAGCAGGACGGGTGGCACCGGGGAGCTGTTTTTT. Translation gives CASRTGGTGELFF.

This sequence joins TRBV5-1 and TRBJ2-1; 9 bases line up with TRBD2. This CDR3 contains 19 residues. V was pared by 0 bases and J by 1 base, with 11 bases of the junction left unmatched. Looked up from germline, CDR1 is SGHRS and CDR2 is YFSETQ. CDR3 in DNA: TGCGCCAGCAGCTTGGAATTAGCGGGAGTGTCCCCATCCTACAATGAGCAGTTCTTC. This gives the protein CASSLELAGVSPSYNEQFF.

DNA for the CDR3: TGTGCCAGCAGCGCCCTGGACTACTCGAACACCGGGGAGCTGTTTTTT. Translated: CASSALDYSNTGELFF. J is TRBJ2-2 and V is TRBV9, with D possibly matching TRBD2 (6 bases). Trimming shortened V by 3 bases and J by 0 bases, and 12 bases separated the two germline ends. Germline V gives CDR1 SGDLS, CDR2 YYNGEE. The CDR3 sequence is 16 residues long.

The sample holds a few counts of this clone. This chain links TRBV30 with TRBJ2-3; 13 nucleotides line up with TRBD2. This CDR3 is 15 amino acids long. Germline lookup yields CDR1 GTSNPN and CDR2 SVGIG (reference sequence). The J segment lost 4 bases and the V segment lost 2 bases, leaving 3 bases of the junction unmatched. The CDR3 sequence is CAWSLLAGGADTQYF. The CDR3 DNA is TGTGCCTGGAGTCTACTAGCGGGAGGGGCAGATACGCAGTATTTT.

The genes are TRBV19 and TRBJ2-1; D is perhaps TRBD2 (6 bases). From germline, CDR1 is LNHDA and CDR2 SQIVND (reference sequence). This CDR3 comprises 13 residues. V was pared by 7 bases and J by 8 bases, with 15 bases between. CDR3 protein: CASINLGGDEQFF. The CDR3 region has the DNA TGTGCCAGTATCAATTTAGGAGGGGATGAGCAGTTCTTC. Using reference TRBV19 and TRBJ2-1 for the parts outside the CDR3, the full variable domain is DGGITQSPKYLFRKEGQNVTLSCEQNLNHDAMYWYRQDPGQGLRLIYYSQIVNDFQKGDIAEGYSVSREKKESFPLTVTSAQKNPTAFYLCASINLGGDEQFFGPGTRLTVL.

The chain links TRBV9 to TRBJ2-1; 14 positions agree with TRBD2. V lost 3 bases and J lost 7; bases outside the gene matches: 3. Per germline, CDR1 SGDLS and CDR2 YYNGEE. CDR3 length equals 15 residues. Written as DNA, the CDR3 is TGTGCCAGCAGCGCGGGACTAGCGGGAGTGAATGAGCAGTTCTTC. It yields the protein CASSAGLAGVNEQFF.

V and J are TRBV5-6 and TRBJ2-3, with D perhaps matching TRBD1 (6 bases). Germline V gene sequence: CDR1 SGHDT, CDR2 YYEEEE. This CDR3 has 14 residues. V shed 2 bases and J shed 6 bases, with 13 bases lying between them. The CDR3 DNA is TGTGCCAGCAGCTTTATAGGACAGCCTGATACGCAGTATTTT. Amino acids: CASSFIGQPDTQYF.

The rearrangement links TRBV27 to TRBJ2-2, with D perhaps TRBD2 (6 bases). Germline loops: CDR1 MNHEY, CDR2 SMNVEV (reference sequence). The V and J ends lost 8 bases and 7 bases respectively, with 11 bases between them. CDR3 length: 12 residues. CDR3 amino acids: CASCRLGGELFF. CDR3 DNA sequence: TGTGCCAGCTGCAGACTAGGCGGGGAGCTGTTTTTT.

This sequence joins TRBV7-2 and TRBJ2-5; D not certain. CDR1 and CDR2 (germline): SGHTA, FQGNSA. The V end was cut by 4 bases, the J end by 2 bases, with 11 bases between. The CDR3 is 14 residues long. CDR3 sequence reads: CASSSPPGQETQYF. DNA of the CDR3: TGTGCCAGCAGCTCCCCCCCGGGTCAAGAGACCCAGTACTTC.

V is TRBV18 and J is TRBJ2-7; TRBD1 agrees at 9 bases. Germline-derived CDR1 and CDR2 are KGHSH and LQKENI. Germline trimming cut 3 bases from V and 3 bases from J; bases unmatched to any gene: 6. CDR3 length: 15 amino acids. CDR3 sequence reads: CASSPTVGQGYEQYF. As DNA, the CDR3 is TGTGCCAGCTCACCTACCGTGGGACAGGGCTACGAGCAGTACTTC.

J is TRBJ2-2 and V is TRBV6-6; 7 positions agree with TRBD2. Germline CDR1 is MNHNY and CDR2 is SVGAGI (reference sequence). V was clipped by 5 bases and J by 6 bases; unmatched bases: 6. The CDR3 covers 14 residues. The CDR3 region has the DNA TGTGCCAGCAGTCACAATGGACTAGCCGGGGAGCTGTTTTTT. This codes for CASSHNGLAGELFF.

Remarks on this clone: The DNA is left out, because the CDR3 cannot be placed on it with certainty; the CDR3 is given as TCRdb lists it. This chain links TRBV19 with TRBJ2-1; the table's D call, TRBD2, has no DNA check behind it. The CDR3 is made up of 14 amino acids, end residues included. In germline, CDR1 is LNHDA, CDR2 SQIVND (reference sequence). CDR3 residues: CASTSGPRAGGQFF.

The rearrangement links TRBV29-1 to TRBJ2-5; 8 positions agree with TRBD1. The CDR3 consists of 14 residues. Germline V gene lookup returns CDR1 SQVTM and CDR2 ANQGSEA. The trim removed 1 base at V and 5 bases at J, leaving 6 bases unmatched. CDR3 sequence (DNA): TGCAGCGTTGAAGGCAGGGGGCGATGGGAGACCCAGTACTTC. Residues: CSVEGRGRWETQYF. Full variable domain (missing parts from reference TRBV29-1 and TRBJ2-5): SAVISQKPSRDICQRGTSLTIQCQVDSQVTMMFWYRQQPGQSLTLIATANQGSEATYESGFVIDKFPISRPNLTFSTLTVSNMSPEDSSIYLCSVEGRGRWETQYFGPGTRLLVL.

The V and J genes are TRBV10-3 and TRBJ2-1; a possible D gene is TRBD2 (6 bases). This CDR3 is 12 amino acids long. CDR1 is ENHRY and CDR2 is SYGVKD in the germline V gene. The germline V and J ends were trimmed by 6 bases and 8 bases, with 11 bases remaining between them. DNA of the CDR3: TGTGCCATCAGCGCGGGGCAGGATGAGCAGTTCTTC. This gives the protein CAISAGQDEQFF.

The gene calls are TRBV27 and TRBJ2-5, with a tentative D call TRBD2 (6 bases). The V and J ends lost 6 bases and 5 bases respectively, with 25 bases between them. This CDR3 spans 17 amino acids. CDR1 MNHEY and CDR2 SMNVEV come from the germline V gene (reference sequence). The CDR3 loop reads CASSPANTWGVGETQYF. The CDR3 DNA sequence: TGTGCCAGCAGCCCTGCCAATACATGGGGGGTTGGGGAGACCCAGTACTTC.

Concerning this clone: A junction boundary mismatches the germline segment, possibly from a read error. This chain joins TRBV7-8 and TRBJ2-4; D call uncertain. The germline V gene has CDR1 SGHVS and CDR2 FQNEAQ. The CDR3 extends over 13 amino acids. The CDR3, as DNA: TGTGCCAGCAGCTTAGCCGAACACAGCACTCCGGTCTTC. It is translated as CASSLAEHSTPVF.

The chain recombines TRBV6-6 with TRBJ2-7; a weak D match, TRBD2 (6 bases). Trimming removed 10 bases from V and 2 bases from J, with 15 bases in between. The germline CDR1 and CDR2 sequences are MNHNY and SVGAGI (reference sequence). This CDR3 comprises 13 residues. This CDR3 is CATRGTLTYEQYF. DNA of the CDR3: TGTGCCACCAGAGGGACTTTAACCTACGAGCAGTACTTC.

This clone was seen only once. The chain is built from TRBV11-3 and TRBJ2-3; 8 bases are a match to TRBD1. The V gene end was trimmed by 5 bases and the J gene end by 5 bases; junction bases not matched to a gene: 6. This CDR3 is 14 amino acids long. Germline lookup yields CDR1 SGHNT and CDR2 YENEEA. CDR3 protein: CASSLRTGLDTQYF. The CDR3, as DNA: TGTGCCAGCAGCCTCCGGACAGGGCTAGATACGCAGTATTTT.

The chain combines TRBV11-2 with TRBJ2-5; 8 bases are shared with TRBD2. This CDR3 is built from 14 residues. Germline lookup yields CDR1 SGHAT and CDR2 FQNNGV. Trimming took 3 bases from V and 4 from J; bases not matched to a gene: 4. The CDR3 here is CASSFGSGIETQYF. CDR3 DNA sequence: TGTGCCAGCAGCTTCGGTAGCGGGATAGAGACCCAGTACTTC.